Shown below are 30 T cell receptor beta chains from a single sample sequenced in a study of blood T cell repertoires in COVID-19. Some clones are missing from TCRdb's copy, which holds only in-frame ones; the method was immunoSEQ multiplex PCR. The data hold about 65,000 clones, with under 95% observed a single time. The sequencing input was peripheral blood. These receptors all come from a man in his sixties or seventies with active COVID-19.

This clone was counted a single time. This chain uses TRBV7-6 with TRBJ1-6; D may be TRBD1 (6 bases). V lost 4 bases and J 6 bases, leaving 13 bases between the germline ends. The CDR3 length is 15 residues. Germline V gene lookup returns CDR1 SGHVS and CDR2 FNYEAQ. The CDR3, as DNA: TGTGCCAGCAGCTCCGGGGGGGCGCCTAATTCACCCCTCCACTTT. It translates to CASSSGGAPNSPLHF.

J is TRBJ2-3 and V is TRBV6-2 or TRBV6-3; 8 bases match TRBD1. CDR1 is MNHEY and CDR2 is SVGEGT in the germline V gene. The CDR3 runs to 15 residues. The V segment lost 5 bases and the J segment 1 base; nucleotides outside the gene matches: 5. CDR3 sequence (DNA): TGTGCCAGCAGTACAGGGGGTAGTGGCACAGATACGCAGTATTTT. Translation gives CASSTGGSGTDTQYF.

The rearrangement uses TRBV6-6 and TRBJ1-1, with TRBD1 matching 7 bases. Germline assignment: CDR1 MNHNY and CDR2 SVGAGI (reference sequence). V lost 6 bases, J lost 5 bases, and 15 bases stayed unmatched. The CDR3 has 16 residues. CDR3 sequence: CASRVDRPSLGTEAFF. The CDR3 DNA is TGTGCCAGCAGAGTGGACAGGCCATCCTTGGGGACTGAAGCTTTCTTT.

This chain uses TRBV19 with TRBJ1-5, with 10 bases matching TRBD1. CDR1 LNHDA and CDR2 SQIVND come from the germline V gene (reference sequence). V gave up 8 bases and J gave up 1 base; unmatched junction bases: 5. There are 15 residues in the CDR3. The CDR3 coding sequence is TGTGCCAGTGGGGACAGGGGATGGAGCAATCAGCCCCAGCATTTT. It encodes CASGDRGWSNQPQHF.

CDR3 coding DNA: TGTGCCAGCAGCAAAGGGACAGACACTGAAAGCTCCTACGAGCAGTACTTC. This sequence encodes CASSKGTDTESSYEQYF. V gene TRBV21-1 combines with J gene TRBJ2-7; TRBD1, the table's D call, was not compared with the DNA. TRBV21-1 is assigned pseudogene status. CDR3 length equals 17 residues.

The genes are TRBV11-2 and TRBJ2-7; a weak D match, TRBD1 (5 bases). V was clipped by 5 bases and J by 4 bases, with 15 bases between them. Germline loops: CDR1 SGHAT, CDR2 FQNNGV. The CDR3 has 14 amino acids. For the CDR3, the DNA is TGTGCCAGCAGCCAGATCAGGGTTGCATACGAGCAGTACTTC. It specifies CASSQIRVAYEQYF.

The chain combines TRBV6-5 with TRBJ2-5; a weak D match, TRBD1 (5 bases). Per germline, CDR1 MNHEY and CDR2 SVGAGI. The CDR3 is 13 amino acids. Trimming pared 7 bases from V and 7 bases from J, leaving 16 bases between. The chain's CDR3 is CASTAGMLRTQYF. In DNA, the CDR3 is TGTGCCAGCACCGCAGGGATGCTAAGGACCCAGTACTTC.

This clone is a singleton in its sample. The chain joins TRBV18 to TRBJ2-7, with 7 bases identical to TRBD1. V dropped 4 bases and J dropped 6; count of bases not matched to a gene: 9. Germline CDR1 reads KGHSH; CDR2 reads LQKENI. The length of the CDR3 is 14 residues. The CDR3 spells CASSQIAQGVEQYF. As DNA, the CDR3 is TGTGCCAGCTCACAAATAGCCCAGGGGGTCGAGCAGTACTTC.

V gene TRBV5-5 combines with J gene TRBJ2-2; 9 bases fit TRBD1. The germline gives CDR1 SGHKS, CDR2 YYEKEE (reference sequence). The ends lost 5 bases at V and 5 bases at J; junction bases unmatched: 10. CDR3 length: 16 residues. The CDR3 is CASSTRQGVRTGELFF. DNA of the CDR3: TGTGCCAGCAGTACCCGACAGGGGGTAAGAACCGGGGAGCTGTTTTTT.

This chain uses TRBV6-2 or TRBV6-3 with TRBJ2-2; D is possibly TRBD2 (7 bases). The CDR3 has 17 residues. Germline CDR1 is MNHEY and CDR2 is SVGEGT. V lost 6 bases and J lost 2, with 19 bases in between. CDR3 bases: TGTGCCAGCAGCCTCAGTCCCGCGGGGGCTAACACCGGGGAGCTGTTTTTT. It yields the protein CASSLSPAGANTGELFF.

The chain employs TRBV19 and TRBJ2-5; 8 positions agree with TRBD2. J gave up 5 bases and V 5 bases, and 10 bases lay outside the gene matches. From germline, CDR1 is LNHDA and CDR2 SQIVND (reference sequence). CDR3 length equals 15 residues. The CDR3 protein is CASSQKRGGGETQYF. In nucleotides, the CDR3 is TGTGCCAGTAGTCAAAAGCGGGGCGGGGGGGAGACCCAGTACTTC. The variable domain in full, with the rest retrieved from reference TRBV19 and TRBJ2-5, is DGGITQSPKYLFRKEGQNVTLSCEQNLNHDAMYWYRQDPGQGLRLIYYSQIVNDFQKGDIAEGYSVSREKKESFPLTVTSAQKNPTAFYLCASSQKRGGGETQYFGPGTRLLVL.

J is TRBJ2-3 and V is TRBV18; 10 bases are a match to TRBD2. V was clipped by 3 bases and J by 2 bases; unmatched bases: 5. CDR1 is KGHSH, CDR2 LQKENI, per germline. The CDR3 has 16 residues. This CDR3 is CASSPNSGGLTDTQYF. The CDR3 DNA reads as TGTGCCAGCTCACCCAATAGCGGGGGGCTCACAGATACGCAGTATTTT.

J is TRBJ2-6 and V is TRBV19; D remains ambiguous. Deletions cut 4 bases from V and 0 bases from J, with 13 bases between. This CDR3 region has 17 residues. Germline CDR1 LNHDA, CDR2 SQIVND (reference sequence). The DNA of the CDR3 is TGTGCCAGTAGTACCGCCAGCCAGGTCTCTGGGGCCAACGTCCTGACTTTC. Protein: CASSTASQVSGANVLTF.

This clone occurred once. The chain employs TRBV21-1 and TRBJ2-7; TRBD1 is taken as the D call from the table, unchecked against the DNA. TRBV21-1 is an annotated pseudogene. The CDR3 sequence is 15 residues long. The CDR3 sequence is CATSRRQGLSYEQYV. Here the CDR3 DNA reads TGTGCCACCAGCCGTCGGCAGGGCCTCTCCTACGAGCAGTACGTC.

This clone was detected a few times. The chain combines TRBV27 with TRBJ1-6; D gene uncertain. Germline V lookup: CDR1 MNHEY, CDR2 SMNVEV (reference sequence). V lost 5 bases to trimming and J lost 9 bases, with 11 bases between them. The CDR3 sequence is 13 residues long. DNA of the CDR3: TGTGCCAGCAGTCCCTATACCGGTTCACCCCTCCACTTT. This gives the protein CASSPYTGSPLHF.

The chain joins TRBV11-2 to TRBJ1-2; no clear D gene. The CDR3 sequence is 13 residues long. V lost 4 bases and J 0 bases, leaving 6 bases between the germline ends. Germline CDR1 and CDR2: SGHAT and FQNNGV. CDR3 nucleotides: TGTGCCAGCAGCTCTACCACTAACTATGGCTACACCTTC. It yields the protein CASSSTTNYGYTF.

The V gene is TRBV27, the J gene TRBJ1-1; tentative D call: TRBD1 (6 bases). This CDR3 is built from 14 residues. In germline, CDR1 is MNHEY, CDR2 SMNVEV (reference sequence). Trimming left V 11 bases short and J 1 base short, with 17 bases between. This CDR3 reads CAAWGGLRNTEAFF. The DNA for the CDR3 is TGTGCCGCCTGGGGGGGCTTGCGGAACACTGAAGCTTTCTTT.

CDR3 sequence (DNA): TGCAGCGCTACGATGACAGTGGGGACTGAAGCTTTCTTT. It codes for CSATMTVGTEAFF. The V gene is TRBV29-1, the J gene TRBJ1-1; maybe TRBD1 (5 bases). Germline V CDR1 and CDR2: SQVTM, ANQGSEA. This CDR3 is built from 13 residues. Trimming cost V 7 bases and J 5 bases, with 17 bases left between them.

The rearrangement links TRBV7-9 to TRBJ2-2; D gene ambiguous. V was trimmed by 5 bases and J by 1 base, leaving 8 bases between them. The germline V gene has CDR1 SEHNR and CDR2 FQNEAQ (reference sequence). The CDR3 has 14 amino acids. The CDR3: CASSRSGNTGELFF. DNA of the CDR3: TGTGCCAGCAGCCGGAGTGGGAACACCGGGGAGCTGTTTTTT.

V and J are TRBV5-1 and TRBJ1-1; D is uncertain. Trimming left V 1 base short and J 1 base short, with 5 bases between. The CDR3 has 13 amino acids. Germline V gene lookup returns CDR1 SGHRS and CDR2 YFSETQ. CDR3 in amino acids: CASSLSQNTEAFF. In nucleotides, the CDR3 is TGCGCCAGCAGCTTGTCCCAGAACACTGAAGCTTTCTTT. The entire variable domain, with the rest obtained from reference TRBV5-1 and TRBJ1-1, is as follows: KAGVTQTPRYLIKTRGQQVTLSCSPISGHRSVSWYQQTPGQGLQFLFEYFSETQRNKGNFPGRFSGRQFSNSRSEMNVSTLELGDSALYLCASSLSQNTEAFFGQGTRLTVV.

The chain combines TRBV5-1 with TRBJ2-1; D gene unclear. Trimming stripped 0 bases from V and 0 bases from J, with 7 bases between. Germline V lookup: CDR1 SGHRS, CDR2 YFSETQ. The CDR3 is 15 amino acids. The CDR3 DNA is TGCGCCAGCAGCTTGGTTCGGAGCTCCTACAATGAGCAGTTCTTC. It is translated as CASSLVRSSYNEQFF. Filled out from reference TRBV5-1 and TRBJ2-1, the complete variable domain reads KAGVTQTPRYLIKTRGQQVTLSCSPISGHRSVSWYQQTPGQGLQFLFEYFSETQRNKGNFPGRFSGRQFSNSRSEMNVSTLELGDSALYLCASSLVRSSYNEQFFGPGTRLTVL.

This CDR3 reads CASSLGRPQETQYF. CDR3 nucleotide sequence: TGTGCCAGCAGCTTAGGGCGGCCCCAAGAGACCCAGTACTTC. J is TRBJ2-5 and V is TRBV7-2; the D is unclear. The germline gives CDR1 SGHTA, CDR2 FQGNSA. V was clipped by 1 base and J by 1 base, with 7 bases between them. CDR3 size: 14 residues.

The rearrangement joins TRBV25-1 to TRBJ2-5; D is perhaps TRBD2 (5 bases). The CDR3 contains 16 residues. Trimming left V 1 base short and J 2 bases short, with 14 bases between. Germline lookup yields CDR1 MGHDK and CDR2 SYGVNS. The CDR3 nucleotides read TGTGCCAGCAGTGAATCACGGACTCCCCCTCAAGAGACCCAGTACTTC. It translates to CASSESRTPPQETQYF.

V usage is TRBV5-5 and J usage is TRBJ2-1, with 7 bases identical to TRBD1. This CDR3 comprises 13 residues. V lost 2 bases to trimming and J lost 6 bases; unmatched junction nucleotides: 2. From germline, CDR1 is SGHKS and CDR2 YYEKEE (reference sequence). Here the CDR3 DNA reads TGTGCCAGCAGCTTTAGACAGGGCAATGAGCAGTTCTTC. As protein: CASSFRQGNEQFF. The whole variable domain, remainder taken from reference TRBV5-5 and TRBJ2-1, is DAGVTQSPTHLIKTRGQQVTLRCSPISGHKSVSWYQQVLGQGPQFIFQYYEKEERGRGNFPDRFSARQFPNYSSELNVNALLLGDSALYLCASSFRQGNEQFFGPGTRLTVL.

The genes are TRBV5-6 and TRBJ2-1; 15 bases line up with TRBD2. CDR1 and CDR2 (germline): SGHDT, YYEEEE. With V trimmed by 5 bases and J by 7 bases, 7 bases remained unmatched. CDR3 length: 16 amino acids. This CDR3 is CASRRGLAGGGNEQFF. In DNA form, the CDR3 reads TGTGCCAGCAGACGGGGACTAGCGGGGGGCGGGAATGAGCAGTTCTTC.

The chain joins TRBV6-5 to TRBJ1-4, with D perhaps matching TRBD1 (5 bases). From germline, CDR1 is MNHEY and CDR2 SVGAGI. V dropped 2 bases and J dropped 3 bases, with 10 bases sitting between them. This CDR3 spans 15 amino acids. The CDR3 reads CASSYGRTSNEKLFF. The CDR3 nucleotides read TGTGCCAGCAGTTACGGGCGGACATCTAATGAAAAACTGTTTTTT.

V and J are TRBV6-9 and TRBJ2-5; TRBD2 might be the D (6 bases). Trimming took off 2 bases at V and 5 bases at J, with 21 bases between the two ends. Germline values: CDR1 MNHGY, CDR2 SVAAGI. CDR3 length: 17 amino acids. DNA of the CDR3: TGTGCCAGCAGTTATCGTCGGGCGGGGCAAAACGGGGAGACCCAGTACTTC. Translation: CASSYRRAGQNGETQYF.

This clone has more than one count but fewer than ten. The gene calls are TRBV5-5 and TRBJ1-6, with 7 positions matching TRBD1. In germline, CDR1 is SGHKS, CDR2 YYEKEE (reference sequence). The CDR3 is 15 amino acids. V gave up 0 bases and J gave up 10 bases; unmatched junction bases: 7. The CDR3 loop reads CASSLDRGSFSPLHF. The DNA for the CDR3 is TGTGCCAGCAGCTTGGACAGGGGATCGTTCTCACCCCTCCACTTT. Full variable domain (missing parts from reference TRBV5-5 and TRBJ1-6): DAGVTQSPTHLIKTRGQQVTLRCSPISGHKSVSWYQQVLGQGPQFIFQYYEKEERGRGNFPDRFSARQFPNYSSELNVNALLLGDSALYLCASSLDRGSFSPLHFGNGTRLTVT.

V and J are TRBV5-6 and TRBJ2-7; 7 nucleotides align to TRBD1. V lost 2 bases and J lost 2; bases outside the gene matches: 7. Germline-derived CDR1 and CDR2 are SGHDT and YYEEEE. The CDR3 has 15 residues. CDR3 loop: CASSFDRVAPYEQYF. In nucleotides, the CDR3 is TGTGCCAGCAGCTTCGACAGGGTAGCCCCCTACGAGCAGTACTTC.

The chain couples TRBV13 to TRBJ2-3; possible D gene TRBD2, 6 bases. The CDR3 is 14 residues long. Looked up from germline, CDR1 is PRHDT and CDR2 is FYEKMQ (reference sequence). Deletions cut 5 bases from V and 0 bases from J, with 9 bases between. CDR3 sequence: CASSMGLSTDTQYF. CDR3 nucleotide sequence: TGTGCCAGCAGCATGGGACTCAGCACAGATACGCAGTATTTT.